This T cell receptor beta chain came from a study of T cells after yellow fever vaccination. Points on this clonotype: Its antigen is undetermined.

5'RACE template switching generated TCR cDNA, adding a universal primer site and UMIs. TCRdb re-called the 5' RACE reads with MiXCR, one entry per CDR3 protein. This table holds hundreds of thousands of distinct CDR3 sequences, 9% to 15% found once. The study, taken as a whole, reports: Peaking faster, on day 5 versus 15, the secondary response was nonetheless weaker.

This material consisted of PBMCs, taken on the day of the yellow fever booster vaccination. The sequence came from a man aged 30 to 39 who received the YFV17D yellow fever vaccine.

The CDR3 DNA follows: TGTGCCAGCCGGGGACAGGGGACCAATGAGCAGTTCTTC. It encodes CASRGQGTNEQFF. The chain couples TRBV6-1 to TRBJ2-1; TRBD1 aligns across 10 bases. This CDR3 has 13 amino acids. V was clipped by 8 bases and J by 6 bases; unmatched bases: 4. Germline assignment: CDR1 MNHNS and CDR2 SASEGT.